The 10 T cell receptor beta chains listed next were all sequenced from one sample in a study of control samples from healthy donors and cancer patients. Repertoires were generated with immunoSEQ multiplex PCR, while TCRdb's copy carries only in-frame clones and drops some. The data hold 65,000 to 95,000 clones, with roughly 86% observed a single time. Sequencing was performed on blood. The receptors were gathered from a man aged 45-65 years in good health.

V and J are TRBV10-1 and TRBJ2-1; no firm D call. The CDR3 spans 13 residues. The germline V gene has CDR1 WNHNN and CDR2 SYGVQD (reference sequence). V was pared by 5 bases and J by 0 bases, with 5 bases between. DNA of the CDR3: TGCGCCAGCAGTCAAAGCTCCTACAATGAGCAGTTCTTC. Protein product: CASSQSSYNEQFF.

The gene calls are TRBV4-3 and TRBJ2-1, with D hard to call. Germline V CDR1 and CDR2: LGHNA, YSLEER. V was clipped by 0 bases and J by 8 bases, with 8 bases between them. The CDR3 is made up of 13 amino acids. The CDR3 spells CASSQDGEHEQFF. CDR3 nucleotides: TGCGCCAGCAGCCAAGATGGTGAGCATGAGCAGTTCTTC.

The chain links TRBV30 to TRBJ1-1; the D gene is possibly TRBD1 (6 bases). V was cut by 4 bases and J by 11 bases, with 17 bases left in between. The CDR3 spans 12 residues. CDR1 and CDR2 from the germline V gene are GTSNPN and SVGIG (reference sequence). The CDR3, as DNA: TGTGCCTGGACGGGGGCGGCCTCTTCGGCTTTCTTT. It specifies CAWTGAASSAFF.

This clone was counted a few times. CDR3 sequence reads: CSTIPLDRQETQYF. The CDR3 DNA reads TGCAGCACAATACCCTTGGACAGACAAGAGACCCAGTACTTC. The V call is TRBV29-1, the J call TRBJ2-5, with a possible D match to TRBD1 (6 bases). This CDR3 is built from 14 residues. CDR1 is SQVTM and CDR2 is ANQGSEA in the germline V gene. The ends were cut back, 8 bases at V and 2 bases at J, with 18 bases in the middle.

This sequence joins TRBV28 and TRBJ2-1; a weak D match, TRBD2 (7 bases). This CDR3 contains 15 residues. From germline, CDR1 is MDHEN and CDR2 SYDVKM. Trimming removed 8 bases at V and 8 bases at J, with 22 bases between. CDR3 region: CASLSPGGQRHEQFF. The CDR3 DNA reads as TGTGCCAGCCTTAGTCCGGGGGGCCAGCGACATGAGCAGTTCTTC. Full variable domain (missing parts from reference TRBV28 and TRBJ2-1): DVKVTQSSRYLVKRTGEKVFLECVQDMDHENMFWYRQDPGLGLRLIYFSYDVKMKEKGDIPEGYSVSREKKERFSLILESASTNQTSMYLCASLSPGGQRHEQFFGPGTRLTVL.

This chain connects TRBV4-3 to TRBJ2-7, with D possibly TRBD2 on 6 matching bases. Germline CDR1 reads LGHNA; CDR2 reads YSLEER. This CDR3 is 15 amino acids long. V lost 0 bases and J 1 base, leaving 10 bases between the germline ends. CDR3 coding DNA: TGCGCCAGCAGCCAAGAGCCCGGGGGTTCCTACGAGCAGTACTTC. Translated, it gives CASSQEPGGSYEQYF.

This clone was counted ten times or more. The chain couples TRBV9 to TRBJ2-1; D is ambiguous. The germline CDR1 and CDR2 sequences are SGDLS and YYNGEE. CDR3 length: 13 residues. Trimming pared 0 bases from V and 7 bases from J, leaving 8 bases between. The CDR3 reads CASSVAQGNEQFF. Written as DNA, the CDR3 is TGTGCCAGCAGCGTAGCGCAAGGAAATGAGCAGTTCTTC. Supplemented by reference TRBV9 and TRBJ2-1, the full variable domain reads DSGVTQTPKHLITATGQRVTLRCSPRSGDLSVYWYQQSLDQGLQFLIQYYNGEERAKGNILERFSAQQFPDLHSELNLSSLELGDSALYFCASSVAQGNEQFFGPGTRLTVL.

In DNA, the CDR3 is TGTGCCTGGGGGGACGGCAGCTCTGGAAACACCATATATTTT. The encoded protein is CAWGDGSSGNTIYF. The rearrangement links TRBV30 to TRBJ1-3, with a possible D match to TRBD1 (5 bases). Trimming removed 5 bases at V and 0 bases at J, with 11 bases between. CDR1 and CDR2 (germline): GTSNPN, SVGIG (reference sequence). This CDR3 comprises 14 residues.

The chain's CDR3 is CASSLDAGYGYTF. In DNA form, the CDR3 reads TGTGCCAGCAGCTTAGACGCGGGGTATGGCTACACCTTC. The V call is TRBV7-9, the J call TRBJ1-2, with D hard to call. V was clipped by 1 base and J by 5 bases, with 8 bases between them. Germline assignment: CDR1 SEHNR and CDR2 FQNEAQ (reference sequence). The CDR3 is made up of 13 amino acids.

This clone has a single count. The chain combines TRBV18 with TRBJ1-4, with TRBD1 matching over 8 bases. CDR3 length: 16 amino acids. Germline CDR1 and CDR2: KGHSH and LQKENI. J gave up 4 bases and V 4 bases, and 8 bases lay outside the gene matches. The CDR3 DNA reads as TGTGCCAGCTCACACTCCCAGGGGGCCGGTAATGAAAAACTGTTTTTT. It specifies CASSHSQGAGNEKLFF.